This passage covers 31 T cell receptor beta chains from one sample sequenced in a study of T cell responses to AZD1222 COVID-19 vaccine (dated by TCRdb to about 2021). The time point label on this specimen signifies: baseline before first vaccination. The sample's treatment or condition, from its label and the paper: meningococcal conjugate vaccine given as trial control. The library was built by means of the immunoSEQ multiplex PCR assay. TCRdb provides this immuneACCESS table in a form limited to in-frame rearrangements. Some clones are lacking; in checked studies, under half of them reflect an unresolved V gene, and why the rest are absent is not known. The sample table contains 90,000 to 130,000 clones; only one count was recorded for about 92% of them. The ten largest account for about 3% of the sample. The sample consisted of peripheral blood, taken on day 0 of MenACWY control vaccination. The receptors originated from an adult in good health.

The chain employs TRBV4-1 and TRBJ1-2; D remains unclear. This CDR3 is built from 16 residues. With 5 bases removed from V and 0 bases from J, the gap between germline ends came to 16 bases. Germline CDR1 MGHRA, CDR2 YSYEKL. In DNA, the CDR3 is TGCGCCAGCAGCGACGGCAGCGACCAAGCTAACTATGGCTACACCTTC. Its protein product is CASSDGSDQANYGYTF.

This clone counts as medium-sized. This same CDR3 is encoded by further DNA sequences in the sample. The rearrangement uses TRBV6-4 and TRBJ1-1; the D gene is possibly TRBD1 (5 bases). This CDR3 is 13 amino acids long. In germline, CDR1 is MRHNA, CDR2 SNTAGT. The V end was cut by 2 bases, the J end by 2 bases, with 6 bases between. CDR3 in amino acids: CASSDRDNTEAFF. CDR3 nucleotides: TGTGCCAGCAGTGACCGGGACAACACTGAAGCTTTCTTT.

The rearrangement uses TRBV9 and TRBJ2-3; D possibly corresponds to TRBD2 (5 bases). This CDR3 region has 16 residues. Germline CDR1 is SGDLS and CDR2 is YYNGEE. Trimming took 4 bases from V and 0 from J, leaving 15 bases between them. In nucleotides, the CDR3 is TGTGCCAGCAGCCTCCTAGCCGGCGTGAGCACAGATACGCAGTATTTT. Translated, it gives CASSLLAGVSTDTQYF.

The chain carries TRBV9 and TRBJ2-5; 14 bases are shared with TRBD2. The CDR3 contains 17 residues. Germline values: CDR1 SGDLS, CDR2 YYNGEE. The junction had 7 bases not matched to a gene; V was cut back by 4 bases and J by 2 bases. CDR3 sequence (DNA): TGTGCCAGCAGCCTCTACGGACTAGCGGGGGGACAAGAGACCCAGTACTTC. This codes for CASSLYGLAGGQETQYF.

The V and J genes are TRBV28 and TRBJ2-1; D ambiguous. The CDR3 has 14 residues. Between the trimmed V and J ends, which lost 3 bases and 1 base, there was a span of 7 bases. The germline CDR1 and CDR2 sequences are MDHEN and SYDVKM. Here the CDR3 reads CASSFWRSYNEQFF. Here the CDR3 DNA reads TGTGCCAGCAGTTTTTGGCGGTCCTACAATGAGCAGTTCTTC.

The rearrangement uses TRBV6-5 and TRBJ2-7; 9 nucleotides agree with TRBD2. V shed 8 bases, J shed 3 bases, and the junction held 8 bases outside the gene matches. The germline V gene encodes CDR1 MNHEY and CDR2 SVGAGI. The CDR3 has 14 residues. CDR3 sequence reads: CASVELAGGYEQYF. CDR3 bases: TGTGCCAGCGTAGAACTAGCGGGCGGCTACGAGCAGTACTTC.

This clone was counted between two and nine times. V and J are TRBV7-9 and TRBJ1-6; D is undetermined. CDR1 is SEHNR and CDR2 is FQNEAQ in the germline V gene (reference sequence). This CDR3 has 14 residues. The V and J ends lost 5 bases and 4 bases respectively, with 9 bases between them. CDR3 residues: CASSRSEYNSPLHF. In DNA, the CDR3 is TGTGCCAGCAGCCGTTCAGAGTATAATTCACCCCTCCACTTT. Filled out from reference TRBV7-9 and TRBJ1-6, the complete variable domain reads DTGVSQNPRHKITKRGQNVTFRCDPISEHNRLYWYRQTLGQGPEFLTYFQNEAQLEKSRLLSDRFSAERPKGSFSTLEIQRTEQGDSAMYLCASSRSEYNSPLHFGNGTRLTVT.

The chain carries TRBV28 and TRBJ1-1; no clear D. Germline lookup yields CDR1 MDHEN and CDR2 SYDVKM. V lost 5 bases and J 1 base, leaving 5 bases between the germline ends. This CDR3 has 12 residues. The CDR3: CASSPRNTEAFF. CDR3 DNA sequence: TGTGCCAGCAGTCCCAGGAACACTGAAGCTTTCTTT.

The CDR3 region is CASSLGRGHYEQYF. CDR3 coding DNA: TGTGCCAGCAGCTTAGGCAGGGGGCATTACGAGCAGTACTTC. J is TRBJ2-7 and V is TRBV7-2, with 8 bases identical to TRBD1. The germline V gene has CDR1 SGHTA and CDR2 FQGNSA. The CDR3 loop spans 14 amino acids. V was clipped by 1 base and J by 4 bases; unmatched bases: 3.

The CDR3, as DNA: TGCGCCAGCAGCTTGGCCCCGGGGTACGTTCATGGCTACACCTTC. This codes for CASSLAPGYVHGYTF. The V gene is TRBV5-1, the J gene TRBJ1-2; D unresolved. Germline CDR1 reads SGHRS; CDR2 reads YFSETQ. V dropped 0 bases and J dropped 6 bases, with 15 bases sitting between them. This CDR3 spans 15 amino acids.

The rearrangement joins TRBV9 to TRBJ1-4, with TRBD1 matching over 7 bases. The CDR3 is made up of 16 amino acids. V lost 0 bases and J lost 5; bases outside the gene matches: 7. Germline V gene sequence: CDR1 SGDLS, CDR2 YYNGEE. In nucleotides, the CDR3 is TGTGCCAGCAGCGTAGCCCCGGGACAGCCGAATGAAAAACTGTTTTTT. Its translation: CASSVAPGQPNEKLFF.

The gene calls are TRBV2 and TRBJ1-2; 10 bases map to TRBD1. The ends lost 7 bases at V and 5 bases at J; junction bases unmatched: 10. This CDR3 spans 15 amino acids. Germline-derived CDR1 and CDR2 are SNHLY and FYNNEI. The CDR3 spells CASTLGQGERYGYTF. The CDR3 DNA reads TGTGCCAGCACCCTAGGACAGGGGGAACGGTATGGCTACACCTTC.

The chain employs TRBV19 and TRBJ1-1; 10 bases match TRBD1. Trimming took 11 bases from V and 4 from J; bases not matched to a gene: 4. Germline V gene lookup returns CDR1 LNHDA and CDR2 SQIVND (reference sequence). The CDR3 consists of 12 residues. As DNA, the CDR3 is TGTGCCTGCAGGGACAGGGGCACTGAAGCTTTCTTT. Its protein is CACRDRGTEAFF.

The rearrangement links TRBV18 to TRBJ1-4; unclear D gene. Trimming removed 2 bases at V and 3 bases at J, with 10 bases between. Germline CDR1 reads KGHSH; CDR2 reads LQKENI. The CDR3 sequence is 15 residues long. CDR3: CASSPNRYSNEKLFF. DNA for the CDR3: TGTGCCAGCTCACCAAACCGCTACTCTAATGAAAAACTGTTTTTT.

The chain is built from TRBV19 and TRBJ1-1; 10 nucleotides match TRBD1. V lost 7 bases and J lost 4; bases outside the gene matches: 9. CDR1 and CDR2 (germline): LNHDA, SQIVND (reference sequence). The CDR3 spans 15 residues. CDR3 sequence (DNA): TGTGCCAGTATCCAGACAGGGGGCGCCGGCACTGAAGCTTTCTTT. This gives the protein CASIQTGGAGTEAFF.

This clone was counted once. The chain recombines TRBV30 with TRBJ1-2, with unresolved D. The CDR3 sequence is 12 residues long. V shed 1 base and J shed 4 bases, with 7 bases lying between them. Germline V gives CDR1 GTSNPN, CDR2 SVGIG (reference sequence). CDR3 sequence: CAWSENSYGYTF. CDR3 bases: TGTGCCTGGAGTGAAAATAGCTATGGCTACACCTTC.

The rearrangement links TRBV29-1 to TRBJ1-2, with D possibly matching TRBD1 (6 bases). Trimming shortened V by 6 bases and J by 8 bases, and 16 bases separated the two germline ends. CDR3 length: 12 residues. Germline assignment: CDR1 SQVTM and CDR2 ANQGSEA. CDR3 region: CSVGATGEGYTF. DNA for the CDR3: TGCAGCGTCGGGGCGACAGGCGAAGGCTACACCTTC.

This rearrangement joins TRBV6-2 or TRBV6-3 to TRBJ1-1; 9 positions agree with TRBD1. The junction had 2 bases not matched to a gene; V was cut back by 5 bases and J by 1 base. This CDR3 region has 14 residues. The germline V gene encodes CDR1 MNHEY and CDR2 SVGEGT. CDR3 nucleotides: TGTGCCAGCAGTCGACAGGGGGGGAACACTGAAGCTTTCTTT. Protein: CASSRQGGNTEAFF.

With regard to this clone: This sample includes further DNA sequences coding for the same CDR3. The chain uses TRBV6-5 and TRBJ2-2; D possibly corresponds to TRBD1 (6 bases). The V end lost 10 bases, the J end lost 5 bases, and 8 bases lay between the germline ends. Germline V lookup: CDR1 MNHEY, CDR2 SVGAGI. This CDR3 comprises 11 residues. DNA for the CDR3: TGTGCCACCAGGGGTACCGGGGAGCTGTTTTTT. Residues: CATRGTGELFF.

The chain carries TRBV2 and TRBJ2-1; TRBD2 aligns across 7 bases. The CDR3 spans 15 residues. Germline V lookup: CDR1 SNHLY, CDR2 FYNNEI. V was pared by 0 bases and J by 5 bases, with 4 bases of the junction left unmatched. The CDR3 spells CASSEASGSDNEQFF. CDR3 coding DNA: TGTGCCAGCAGTGAAGCTAGCGGGTCTGACAATGAGCAGTTCTTC.

The chain couples TRBV14 to TRBJ1-4, with D unclear. This CDR3 spans 14 amino acids. The V end was cut by 2 bases, the J end by 8 bases, with 12 bases between. Germline CDR1 is SGHDN and CDR2 is FVKESK. DNA of the CDR3: TGTGCCAGCAGCCAAAGGGCAGAAAAGGAAAAACTGTTTTTT. Its protein product is CASSQRAEKEKLFF.

V gene TRBV6-6 combines with J gene TRBJ2-3; 11 nucleotides agree with TRBD2. V was pared by 5 bases and J by 1 base, with 8 bases of the junction left unmatched. The V gene's germline CDR1 is MNHNY and CDR2 SVGAGI (reference sequence). The CDR3 loop spans 17 amino acids. The CDR3 spells CASSRLAGGGGTDTQYF. The DNA of the CDR3 is TGTGCCAGCAGTCGGCTAGCGGGGGGCGGGGGCACAGATACGCAGTATTTT.

This chain uses TRBV5-1 with TRBJ2-7; D is uncertain. In germline, CDR1 is SGHRS, CDR2 YFSETQ. The CDR3 has 16 residues. Trimming took off 5 bases at V and 0 bases at J, with 18 bases between the two ends. For the CDR3, the DNA is TGCGCCAGCAGACCACAGATCGACTGGAGCTCCTACGAGCAGTACTTC. Translation: CASRPQIDWSSYEQYF.

This CDR3 is CASSRAGGFGTDTQYF. CDR3 nucleotide sequence: TGTGCCAGCAGCCGCGCAGGGGGTTTCGGCACAGATACGCAGTATTTT. The chain carries TRBV14 and TRBJ2-3, with 7 bases aligning to TRBD1. Per germline, CDR1 SGHDN and CDR2 FVKESK. CDR3 length: 16 amino acids. V lost 4 bases and J lost 1; bases outside the gene matches: 8.

V gene TRBV24-1 combines with J gene TRBJ2-6; a weak D match, TRBD1 (5 bases). The CDR3 totals 16 residues. Looked up from germline, CDR1 is KGHDR and CDR2 is SFDVKD. Between the trimmed V and J ends, which lost 4 bases and 0 bases, there was a span of 9 bases. The CDR3 here is CATSEAGYSGANVLTF. CDR3 sequence (DNA): TGTGCCACCAGTGAGGCAGGGTACTCTGGGGCCAACGTCCTGACTTTC.

This chain links TRBV11-2 with TRBJ2-2; D not certain. This CDR3 is 13 amino acids long. V lost 5 bases and J 5 bases, leaving 9 bases between the germline ends. Germline V gene data show CDR1 as SGHAT and CDR2 as FQNNGV. The CDR3 DNA reads TGTGCCAGCAGCCCCCGATGGACCGGGGAGCTGTTTTTT. The encoded protein is CASSPRWTGELFF.

The gene calls are TRBV12-5 and TRBJ2-7, with a tentative D call TRBD1 (6 bases). The CDR3 runs to 16 residues. Trimming removed 6 bases from V and 2 bases from J, with 20 bases in between. Germline assignment: CDR1 LGHNT and CDR2 FRNRAP. The CDR3 DNA is TGTGCTAGTGGCCGAGAACAGGGTTCCAACGCCTACGAGCAGTACTTC. It encodes CASGREQGSNAYEQYF.

The chain is built from TRBV6-2 or TRBV6-3 and TRBJ1-1; D gene unclear. The CDR3 has 14 residues. CDR1 is MNHEY, CDR2 SVGEGT, per germline. V gave up 2 bases and J gave up 1 base, with 8 bases separating them. DNA for the CDR3: TGTGCCAGCAGTTACAACGTAAGGAACACTGAAGCTTTCTTT. Translating it yields CASSYNVRNTEAFF.

The chain is built from TRBV9 and TRBJ2-3; weak D call: TRBD1 (5 bases). The CDR3 contains 15 residues. The V gene lost 7 bases and the J gene lost 4 bases, with 19 bases spanning the gap. Germline V gene lookup returns CDR1 SGDLS and CDR2 YYNGEE. The CDR3 reads CASEAGYTSADTQYF. The CDR3 DNA follows: TGTGCCAGCGAGGCAGGGTACACAAGCGCAGATACGCAGTATTTT.

The chain is built from TRBV25-1 and TRBJ1-5; the match to TRBD1 covers 12 bases. Germline trimming cut 3 bases from V and 2 bases from J; bases unmatched to any gene: 5. CDR1 MGHDK and CDR2 SYGVNS come from the germline V gene. The CDR3 extends over 17 amino acids. The chain's CDR3 is CASSDSGQGAGNQPQHF. The CDR3 DNA follows: TGTGCCAGCAGTGACTCGGGACAGGGGGCGGGCAATCAGCCCCAGCATTTT.

To note about this clone: Other nucleotide sequences from this sample produce the same CDR3. The chain's CDR3 is CASSPGNTEAFF. CDR3 in DNA: TGTGCCAGCAGTCCGGGTAACACTGAAGCTTTCTTT. V gene TRBV12-3 or TRBV12-4 combines with J gene TRBJ1-1; no clear D. V lost 5 bases and J lost 2, with 6 bases in between. This CDR3 contains 12 residues.